The T cell receptor (beta chain) described here comes from a study of cytomegalovirus exposure and HLA in healthy donors. Study observations and caveats: Researchers reported in a later analysis that a missense DCLRE1C variant was tied to TCR beta V- and J-gene trimming. Rarity marked most TCR sequences, yet some public TCRs occurred in many donors. The study carried out a later analysis of TCR beta sequences. It associated around 17,000 of them with specific HLA alleles at a false discovery rate of 0.05. CMV antigen specificity of a few CMV-associated chains was confirmed in vitro.

From germline, CDR1 is GTSNPN and CDR2 SVGIG (reference sequence). With V trimmed by 3 bases and J by 10 bases, 22 bases remained unmatched. The CDR3 contains 19 residues. Use of 60 Vbeta and 13 Jbeta primers characterized the PCR. Profiled with immunoSEQ multiplex PCR; TCRdb holds only in-frame clones, not every one. The sample has about 80,000 clones, over 60% seen once. With respect to this clone: Its specificity is unknown.

Sequenced input: PBMCs. The gene calls are TRBV30 and TRBJ1-6; 9 nucleotides align to TRBD1. The TCR sequence derives from a male donor in good health and CMV-seropositive. CDR3 bases: TGTGCCTGGAGAGAACCGGGACAGGGAAAGTCGGGGGCGAGATCACCCCTCCACTTT. It specifies CAWREPGQGKSGARSPLHF.